The rows below give T cell receptor beta chains drawn from one sample of a study of CD8+ T cells in alopecia areata. Clones were read by immunoSEQ multiplex PCR, and TCRdb kept only the in-frame ones, dropping some. This repertoire shows 200,000 or so clones, roughly three fifths found once; its top ten account for over 4%. The specimen sequenced was CD8+ T cells sorted from blood. The receptor set was obtained from a human donor in good health. Each CDR3 is given with its conserved first and last residue. Fields, in order: clone size, D gene, J gene, CDR3 length, V gene, CDR3 protein, CDR3 DNA. A D gene is named only where the DNA matches it firmly. Clone size is given for some rows only: seen once, a few or many times, or a class if the clone is expanded.

-	TRBD1	TRBJ2-7	15	TRBV9	CASSAGQGAVNEQYF	TGTGCCAGCAGCGCGGGACAGGGGGCGGTCAACGAGCAGTACTTC
few	TRBD1	TRBJ2-7	14	TRBV25-1	CASSGTGSSYEQYF	TGTGCCAGCTCCGGGACAGGTTCCTCCTACGAGCAGTACTTC
few	TRBD1	TRBJ1-6	13	TRBV29-1	CSVGDRANSPLHF	TGCAGCGTCGGTGACAGGGCAAATTCACCCCTCCACTTT
-	-	TRBJ2-7	13	TRBV29-1	CSVVTGGDGEQYF	TGCAGCGTTGTGACGGGTGGGGACGGCGAGCAGTACTTC
-	-	TRBJ1-2	15	TRBV4-1	CASSQERTGNYGYTF	TGCGCCAGCAGCCAAGAGAGGACGGGGAACTATGGCTACACCTTC
-	TRBD1	TRBJ2-7	17	TRBV2	CASSPRTGQLGSYEQYF	TGTGCCAGCAGTCCCCGGACAGGGCAGTTAGGCTCCTACGAGCAGTACTTC
few	TRBD2	TRBJ2-1	16	TRBV4-1	CASSRATSGVNNEQFF	TGCGCCAGCAGCCGAGCGACTAGCGGGGTGAACAATGAGCAGTTCTTC
-	TRBD1	TRBJ2-3	20	TRBV29-1	CSVALQGAGGGDLRTDTQYF	TGCAGCGTTGCTCTACAGGGGGCCGGAGGTGGGGACCTACGCACAGATACGCAGTATTTT
-	TRBD1	TRBJ1-1	12	TRBV29-1	CSVGTGGTEAFF	TGCAGCGTAGGGACAGGGGGCACTGAAGCTTTCTTT
-	TRBD1	TRBJ1-1	13	TRBV7-9	CASSSGTVTEAFF	TGTGCCAGCAGCTCCGGGACAGTCACTGAAGCTTTCTTT
medium-sized	-	TRBJ2-7	15	TRBV5-5	CASSDGRSVIYEQYF	TGTGCCAGCAGCGACGGACGGTCCGTTATTTACGAGCAGTACTTC
few	-	TRBJ1-2	16	TRBV19	CASSIDDQGQGYGYTF	TGTGCCAGTAGTATAGATGACCAGGGGCAAGGGTACGGCTACACCTTC
-	-	TRBJ1-2	16	TRBV7-9	CASSATVLRDGYGYTF	TGTGCCAGCAGCGCTACCGTACTCCGGGACGGGTATGGCTACACCTTC
-	TRBD1	TRBJ2-4	17	TRBV5-6	CASSPGQENNGERIQYF	TGTGCCAGCAGCCCGGGACAGGAGAATAATGGTGAGCGCATTCAGTACTTC
few	-	TRBJ2-2	14	TRBV7-9	CASSSSRVAGELFF	TGTGCCAGCAGCTCCTCGAGGGTCGCCGGGGAGCTGTTTTTT
-	TRBD1	TRBJ1-2	14	TRBV15	CATSRAQGAEGYTF	TGTGCCACCAGCAGAGCACAGGGGGCGGAAGGCTACACCTTC
-	TRBD2	TRBJ2-5	14	TRBV6-5	CASSYSRDYQTQYF	TGTGCCAGCAGTTACTCGAGGGACTATCAGACCCAGTACTTC
-	-	TRBJ1-2	14	TRBV7-9	CASSSLTDMDGYTF	TGTGCCAGCAGCTCCTTGACAGACATGGATGGCTACACCTTC
-	-	TRBJ2-3	10	TRBV29-1	CSGSTDTQYF	TGCAGCGGAAGCACAGATACGCAGTATTTT
-	-	TRBJ2-5	18	TRBV7-6	CASSLEGAADQYQETQYF	TGTGCCAGCAGCTTAGAAGGAGCGGCCGACCAGTACCAAGAGACCCAGTACTTC
-	TRBD1	TRBJ1-2	16	TRBV30	CAWSRPGTGALYGYTF	TGTGCCTGGAGTAGACCTGGGACAGGGGCTTTGTATGGCTACACCTTC
few	TRBD1	TRBJ1-1	15	TRBV30	CAWSAPDRQNTEAFF	TGTGCCTGGAGTGCCCCGGACAGGCAGAACACTGAAGCTTTCTTT
few	-	TRBJ1-4	12	TRBV5-1	CASSLNGEKLFF	TGCGCCAGCAGCTTGAACGGTGAAAAACTGTTTTTT
-	-	TRBJ1-1	12	TRBV5-6	CASSLDIADAFF	TGTGCCAGCAGCTTGGACATCGCAGACGCTTTCTTT
few	-	TRBJ2-1	15	TRBV30	CAWSGVRVWGNEQFF	TGTGCCTGGAGTGGGGTTAGGGTTTGGGGCAATGAGCAGTTCTTC
-	-	TRBJ2-7	12	TRBV29-1	CSARASAYEQYF	TGCAGCGCCAGGGCATCCGCCTACGAGCAGTACTTC
-	-	TRBJ2-7	14	TRBV5-1	CASSFKGIYYEQYF	TGCGCCAGCAGCTTCAAGGGGATCTACTACGAGCAGTACTTC
few	-	TRBJ2-4	11	TRBV29-1	CSVDGGNIQYF	TGCAGCGTTGACGGGGGCAACATTCAGTACTTC
-	-	TRBJ2-3	14	TRBV5-1	CASRNDLGTDTQYF	TGCGCCAGCAGGAATGACCTAGGCACAGATACGCAGTATTTT
-	-	TRBJ2-6	14	TRBV6-5	CASSYSSGANVLTF	TGTGCCAGCAGCTACAGCTCTGGGGCCAACGTCCTGACTTTC
-	-	TRBJ2-7	13	TRBV18	CASSPTGNYEQYF	TGTGCCAGCTCACCAACAGGGAACTACGAGCAGTACTTC
medium-sized	-	TRBJ2-7	11	TRBV27	CPAQESYEQYF	TGTCCTGCACAGGAAAGCTACGAGCAGTACTTC
few	-	TRBJ1-1	13	TRBV27	CASSSKGGTEAFF	TGTGCCAGCAGTTCCAAAGGGGGCACTGAAGCTTTCTTT
-	TRBD1	TRBJ1-1	16	TRBV5-4	CASSPGTGAAGAEAFF	TGTGCCAGCAGCCCTGGGACAGGGGCCGCCGGCGCTGAAGCTTTCTTT
-	-	TRBJ2-3	13	TRBV4-2	CASSQYYTDTQYF	TGTGCCAGCAGCCAATACTACACAGATACGCAGTATTTT
-	-	TRBJ2-7	13	TRBV7-9	CASSPPGAYEQYF	TGTGCCAGCAGCCCCCCAGGGGCCTACGAGCAGTACTTC
-	-	TRBJ1-1	18	TRBV9	CASSLGLTGHYLNTEAFF	TGTGCCAGCAGCTTAGGCCTGACAGGCCATTATCTGAACACTGAAGCTTTCTTT
-	-	TRBJ1-1	13	TRBV2	CASSATDGTEAFF	TGTGCCAGCAGTGCGACAGACGGAACTGAAGCTTTCTTT
few	-	TRBJ1-2	11	TRBV29-1	CSVAADYGYTF	TGCAGCGTTGCCGCGGACTATGGCTACACCTTC
once	TRBD1	TRBJ2-1	15	TRBV6-5	CASSLTGGGLDEQFF	TGTGCCAGCAGTCTGACAGGGGGCGGACTCGATGAGCAGTTCTTC